The next 27 T cell receptor beta chains were all read from a single sample in a study of blood T cells in healthy people across ages. PCR was performed a second time for about 7 to 11 cycles using a sample-barcoded 5' primer and a J-beta primer mix. TCRdb independently ran MiXCR on the 5' RACE reads; one entry per CDR3 protein. This sample has around 990,000 distinct CDR3 sequences, with 20% to 25% found just once. Another study also made use of these data, one on T cells of mothers and their children.

The sample comprised blood. The origin of the receptors is a girl aged 2-10 years in good health.

The rearrangement uses TRBV28 and TRBJ1-4, with TRBD1 identical over 7 bases. Losses at the gene ends were 7 bases for V and 7 bases for J; bases not matched to a gene: 6. The germline gives CDR1 MDHEN, CDR2 SYDVKM. The CDR3 length is 13 residues. The CDR3 is CASNGGGFEKLFF. The CDR3 nucleotides are TGTGCCAGCAACGGAGGGGGCTTTGAAAAACTGTTTTTT. Variable domain in full (rest from reference TRBV28 and TRBJ1-4): DVKVTQSSRYLVKRTGEKVFLECVQDMDHENMFWYRQDPGLGLRLIYFSYDVKMKEKGDIPEGYSVSREKKERFSLILESASTNQTSMYLCASNGGGFEKLFFGSGTQLSVL.

CDR3 in amino acids: CASSLAKGGDAFF. The CDR3 DNA sequence: TGCGCCAGCAGCTTGGCGAAGGGCGGAGATGCTTTCTTT. The chain carries TRBV5-1 and TRBJ1-1; D gene unclear. The CDR3 has 13 amino acids. The V end lost 0 bases, the J end lost 11 bases, and 14 bases lay between the germline ends. Germline-derived CDR1 and CDR2 are SGHRS and YFSETQ.

The J gene is TRBJ2-1, the V gene TRBV7-6; 10 nucleotides agree with TRBD2. Trimming at V came to 5 bases and at J to 0 bases, leaving 13 bases not matched to a gene. The CDR3 totals 19 residues. Germline CDR1 is SGHVS and CDR2 is FNYEAQ. The CDR3 region is CASSLSGASGGVSYNEQFF. CDR3 nucleotides: TGTGCCAGCAGCCTGTCGGGAGCTAGCGGGGGAGTCTCCTACAATGAGCAGTTCTTC.

The V gene is TRBV20-1, the J gene TRBJ1-1; no firm D call. V lost 0 bases and J lost 5, with 7 bases in between. The CDR3 has 12 residues. Germline-derived CDR1 and CDR2 are DFQATT and SNEGSKA (reference sequence). The CDR3, as DNA: TGCAGTGCTAGAGATGACGTAACTGAAGCTTTCTTT. This gives the protein CSARDDVTEAFF.

The chain employs TRBV12-3 or TRBV12-4 and TRBJ1-2, with 8 bases aligning to TRBD1. V shed 2 bases, J shed 6 bases, and the junction held 11 bases outside the gene matches. This CDR3 is 16 amino acids long. CDR3 sequence reads: CASSLLDRDSTHGYTF. In nucleotides, the CDR3 is TGTGCCAGCAGTTTATTGGACAGGGACAGTACACATGGCTACACCTTC.

The sample holds a few counts of this clonotype. V usage is TRBV5-6 and J usage is TRBJ1-2; 11 positions match TRBD1. The length of the CDR3 is 15 residues. Germline CDR1 SGHDT, CDR2 YYEEEE. V lost 0 bases, J lost 8 bases, and 6 bases stayed unmatched. The CDR3 loop reads CASSLGDRGSRGYTF. CDR3 coding DNA: TGTGCCAGCAGCTTGGGGGACAGGGGGAGTCGCGGCTACACCTTC.

A few counts support this clonotype. The V call is TRBV7-2, the J call TRBJ2-5; 8 nucleotides match TRBD2. CDR1 SGHTA and CDR2 FQGNSA come from the germline V gene. Trimming cost V 4 bases and J 4 bases; bases outside gene matches: 8. The CDR3 has 15 residues. This CDR3 is CASSSPRTSRETQYF. CDR3 coding DNA: TGTGCCAGCAGCTCCCCCCGGACTAGCCGAGAGACCCAGTACTTC.

This rearrangement joins TRBV20-1 to TRBJ1-1, with unresolved D. Germline V CDR1 and CDR2: DFQATT, SNEGSKA (reference sequence). The CDR3 contains 11 residues. Trimming removed 3 bases from V and 7 bases from J, with 9 bases in between. CDR3 loop: CSASSAFEAFF. CDR3 nucleotides: TGCAGTGCTAGTTCCGCGTTTGAAGCTTTCTTT.

The rearrangement uses TRBV20-1 and TRBJ2-3; TRBD2 aligns across 10 bases. The CDR3 is 15 residues long. J lost 5 bases, V lost 5 bases, and 10 bases had no gene match. Germline CDR1 DFQATT, CDR2 SNEGSKA (reference sequence). CDR3 sequence: CSAPPLAGEGDTQYF. CDR3 bases: TGCAGTGCTCCCCCCCTAGCGGGAGAAGGAGATACGCAGTATTTT.

This chain links TRBV7-2 with TRBJ2-7; no clear D gene. This CDR3 is 15 amino acids long. Germline CDR1 and CDR2: SGHTA and FQGNSA. Trimming pared 1 base from V and 2 bases from J, leaving 12 bases between. The DNA of the CDR3 is TGTGCCAGCAGCTTAGGACATACAGCCACCTACGAGCAGTACTTC. Translated, it gives CASSLGHTATYEQYF. The whole variable domain, remainder taken from reference TRBV7-2 and TRBJ2-7, is GAGVSQSPSNKVTEKGKDVELRCDPISGHTALYWYRQSLGQGLEFLIYFQGNSAPDKSGLPSDRFSAERTGGSVSTLTIQRTQQEDSAVYLCASSLGHTATYEQYFGPGTRLTVT.

This chain uses TRBV3-1 with TRBJ2-7, with D tentatively TRBD2 (5 bases). V lost 0 bases and J lost 3, with 9 bases in between. Germline CDR1 is LGHDT and CDR2 is YNNKEL (reference sequence). The CDR3 covers 14 residues. The CDR3 nucleotides read TGTGCCAGCAGCCAAGAAGCAAGCGGCTACGAGCAGTACTTC. It codes for CASSQEASGYEQYF.

The genes are TRBV24-1 and TRBJ2-1, with a tentative D call TRBD1 (5 bases). CDR1 is KGHDR, CDR2 SFDVKD, per germline. The CDR3 spans 16 residues. The ends were cut back, 3 bases at V and 8 bases at J, with 19 bases in the middle. The DNA of the CDR3 is TGTGCCACCAGTGATCTTCCGGTGACAGAAGCTCATGAGCAGTTCTTC. It encodes CATSDLPVTEAHEQFF.

The CDR3 nucleotides are TGTGCCAGCAGCACGGGACCCCCGATTAGGCTCATCTCCTACAATGAGCAGTTCTTC. Its translation: CASSTGPPIRLISYNEQFF. The rearrangement joins TRBV9 to TRBJ2-1; D assignment may be TRBD1 or TRBD2 (5 bases each). Trimming cost V 4 bases and J 0 bases, with 23 bases left between them. Germline V CDR1 and CDR2: SGDLS, YYNGEE. The CDR3 loop spans 19 amino acids.

The chain recombines TRBV29-1 with TRBJ2-5; D uncertain. The CDR3 runs 13 residues. Germline assignment: CDR1 SQVTM and CDR2 ANQGSEA. The V end lost 2 bases, the J end lost 1 base, and 8 bases lay between the germline ends. CDR3 in amino acids: CSVEQAAQETQYF. In DNA form, the CDR3 reads TGCAGCGTTGAACAGGCAGCCCAAGAGACCCAGTACTTC.

Many counts were recorded for this clonotype. V gene TRBV12-3 or TRBV12-4 combines with J gene TRBJ1-1; D is ambiguous. Trimming took off 6 bases at V and 7 bases at J, with 9 bases between the two ends. This CDR3 has 11 amino acids. The DNA for the CDR3 is TGTGCCAGCAGCACGGGTGTTGAAGCTTTCTTT. Protein product: CASSTGVEAFF.

In this sample, this clonotype turned up a few times. This chain joins TRBV9 and TRBJ2-7; D not resolved. From germline, CDR1 is SGDLS and CDR2 YYNGEE. V was shortened by 0 bases and J by 3 bases, with 10 bases between the two germline ends. The CDR3 extends over 14 amino acids. CDR3 nucleotides: TGTGCCAGCAGCGTAGGTTCAGGTCTCTACGAGCAGTACTTC. Protein sequence: CASSVGSGLYEQYF.

The chain links TRBV4-1 to TRBJ2-1, with 9 positions matching TRBD2. The trim removed 1 base at V and 1 base at J, leaving 2 bases unmatched. Germline V gene lookup returns CDR1 MGHRA and CDR2 YSYEKL. The CDR3 sequence is 16 residues long. CDR3 bases: TGCGCCAGCAGCCAAGTAGCGGGAGTTTCCTACAATGAGCAGTTCTTC. Translation: CASSQVAGVSYNEQFF.

The chain recombines TRBV7-8 with TRBJ2-4; 10 positions match TRBD1. CDR3 length: 21 residues. Germline CDR1 and CDR2: SGHVS and FQNEAQ. V lost 4 bases, J lost 2 bases, and 20 bases stayed unmatched. CDR3 residues: CASSSRSGAGQGLHTKNIQYF. CDR3 nucleotides: TGTGCCAGCAGCTCCCGATCTGGAGCGGGACAGGGGTTACATACCAAAAACATTCAGTACTTC.

CDR3 sequence: CATSREEGGINYGYTF. DNA of the CDR3: TGTGCCACCAGCAGAGAGGAGGGGGGTATTAACTATGGCTACACCTTC. This chain connects TRBV15 to TRBJ1-2; tentatively, D is TRBD1 (6 bases). The CDR3 has 16 amino acids. CDR1 is LNHNV, CDR2 YYDKDF, per germline (reference sequence). V dropped 0 bases and J dropped 1 base, with 12 bases sitting between them.

The chain is built from TRBV5-1 and TRBJ2-5; 14 nucleotides align to TRBD2. The J call may be mistaken, given a closer DNA end match to TRBJ2-1. Germline values: CDR1 SGHRS, CDR2 YFSETQ. The CDR3 totals 16 residues. CDR3 sequence reads: CASSKGTSGSRDEQFF. CDR3 sequence (DNA): TGCGCCAGCAGCAAGGGGACTAGCGGGAGTAGGGATGAGCAGTTCTTC.

The sample holds many counts of this clonotype. The chain is built from TRBV5-6 and TRBJ2-5; D is ambiguous. In germline, CDR1 is SGHDT, CDR2 YYEEEE. Trimming pared 0 bases from V and 4 bases from J, leaving 10 bases between. The CDR3 totals 14 residues. As DNA, the CDR3 is TGTGCCAGCAGCTTGGGTGCAGACCCAGAGACCCAGTACTTC. It yields the protein CASSLGADPETQYF.

This clonotype was counted a few times. The rearrangement uses TRBV29-1 and TRBJ2-3; 11 positions match TRBD1. Trimming removed 1 base from V and 5 bases from J; junction bases left unmatched: 5. This CDR3 is 15 amino acids long. The germline gives CDR1 SQVTM, CDR2 ANQGSEA. This CDR3 reads CSVEGGGTGGDTQYF. CDR3 in DNA: TGCAGCGTTGAAGGTGGGGGGACAGGGGGAGATACGCAGTATTTT.

The chain links TRBV29-1 to TRBJ2-3, with D perhaps matching TRBD2 (6 bases). V shed 6 bases and J shed 1 base, with 11 bases lying between them. From germline, CDR1 is SQVTM and CDR2 ANQGSEA. The CDR3 loop spans 13 amino acids. Written as DNA, the CDR3 is TGCAGCGTCGAGGGGAGGCGCACAGATACGCAGTATTTT. Translating it yields CSVEGRRTDTQYF.

This chain joins TRBV7-2 and TRBJ2-1; D is possibly TRBD1 (5 bases). This CDR3 contains 17 residues. The germline V gene has CDR1 SGHTA and CDR2 FQGNSA. V shed 0 bases and J shed 5 bases, with 17 bases lying between them. CDR3 sequence: CASSLARRVLGDNEQFF. CDR3 coding DNA: TGTGCCAGCAGCTTAGCGCGTCGGGTCTTAGGGGACAATGAGCAGTTCTTC.

The J gene is TRBJ1-5, the V gene TRBV28; D is undetermined. The CDR3 runs 16 residues. Trimming took 2 bases from V and 0 from J, leaving 11 bases between them. Looked up from germline, CDR1 is MDHEN and CDR2 is SYDVKM. In nucleotides, the CDR3 is TGTGCCAGCAGTTTAGACCCAAGTTATAGCAATCAGCCCCAGCATTTT. Translating it yields CASSLDPSYSNQPQHF.

In the case of this clonotype: At one end the junction does not follow the germline gene, possibly because of a read error. The chain uses TRBV6-2 or TRBV6-3 and TRBJ2-5; tentatively, D is TRBD1 (5 bases). The DNA matches TRBJ2-1 better at its end, which makes the J call doubtful. Germline CDR1 is MNHEY and CDR2 is SVGEGT. The CDR3 is 15 amino acids. The CDR3 sequence: CASSDRHRSYNGQFF. CDR3 DNA: TGTGCCAGCAGTGACAGACATCGCTCCTACAATGGGCAGTTCTTC.

This clonotype was observed a handful of times. The rearrangement joins TRBV4-1 to TRBJ2-7; 7 bases are shared with TRBD2. V trimming: 2 bases; J trimming: 4 bases; junction bases outside the gene matches: 17. Germline V gene sequence: CDR1 MGHRA, CDR2 YSYEKL. The CDR3 length is 18 residues. CDR3 bases: TGCGCCAGCAGCCAATTTCTACAATCGCCCCGCGGGAGATACGAGCAGTACTTC. It is translated as CASSQFLQSPRGRYEQYF.